The clone carrying this T cell receptor (beta chain) was observed once. Antigen unknown. Produced via immunoSEQ multiplex PCR; TCRdb's table is partial and in-frame only. The repertoire includes approximately 90,000 clones, 80% to 95% of them detected once, and 1.6% sits in the top ten. Related graft donors supplied nonmyeloablative bone marrow transplants, and mixed chimerism was transient. Unstimulated regulatory T cells (CD4+CD25+CD127-), CD4+CD25- non-regulatory cells, CD4 and CD8 cells were FACS-sorted from thawed PBMCs. This CDR3 spans 18 amino acids. Germline V lookup: CDR1 SGHAT, CDR2 FQNNGV. Germline trimming cut 0 bases from V and 3 bases from J; bases unmatched to any gene: 10. This sample stems from a study of Tregs in tolerant kidney transplant recipients. Study observations and caveats: For some patients, primers changed over time, blocking nucleotide-level comparison. Validation in larger populations is needed because few patients were studied. Biological reproducibility was not directly addressed, but technical replication error appeared minimal.

The chain employs TRBV11-2 and TRBJ2-7; 11 bases match TRBD2. The sample in question was CD4+ T cells from blood (PBMCs), obtained 12 months after the transplant. This sequence was found in a human patient who received a combined kidney and bone marrow transplant. T cells may partly derive from the graft donor. This CDR3 reads CASSLDQRSGRAIYEQYF. The DNA for the CDR3 is TGTGCCAGCAGCTTAGATCAACGTAGCGGGAGGGCCATCTACGAGCAGTACTTC.